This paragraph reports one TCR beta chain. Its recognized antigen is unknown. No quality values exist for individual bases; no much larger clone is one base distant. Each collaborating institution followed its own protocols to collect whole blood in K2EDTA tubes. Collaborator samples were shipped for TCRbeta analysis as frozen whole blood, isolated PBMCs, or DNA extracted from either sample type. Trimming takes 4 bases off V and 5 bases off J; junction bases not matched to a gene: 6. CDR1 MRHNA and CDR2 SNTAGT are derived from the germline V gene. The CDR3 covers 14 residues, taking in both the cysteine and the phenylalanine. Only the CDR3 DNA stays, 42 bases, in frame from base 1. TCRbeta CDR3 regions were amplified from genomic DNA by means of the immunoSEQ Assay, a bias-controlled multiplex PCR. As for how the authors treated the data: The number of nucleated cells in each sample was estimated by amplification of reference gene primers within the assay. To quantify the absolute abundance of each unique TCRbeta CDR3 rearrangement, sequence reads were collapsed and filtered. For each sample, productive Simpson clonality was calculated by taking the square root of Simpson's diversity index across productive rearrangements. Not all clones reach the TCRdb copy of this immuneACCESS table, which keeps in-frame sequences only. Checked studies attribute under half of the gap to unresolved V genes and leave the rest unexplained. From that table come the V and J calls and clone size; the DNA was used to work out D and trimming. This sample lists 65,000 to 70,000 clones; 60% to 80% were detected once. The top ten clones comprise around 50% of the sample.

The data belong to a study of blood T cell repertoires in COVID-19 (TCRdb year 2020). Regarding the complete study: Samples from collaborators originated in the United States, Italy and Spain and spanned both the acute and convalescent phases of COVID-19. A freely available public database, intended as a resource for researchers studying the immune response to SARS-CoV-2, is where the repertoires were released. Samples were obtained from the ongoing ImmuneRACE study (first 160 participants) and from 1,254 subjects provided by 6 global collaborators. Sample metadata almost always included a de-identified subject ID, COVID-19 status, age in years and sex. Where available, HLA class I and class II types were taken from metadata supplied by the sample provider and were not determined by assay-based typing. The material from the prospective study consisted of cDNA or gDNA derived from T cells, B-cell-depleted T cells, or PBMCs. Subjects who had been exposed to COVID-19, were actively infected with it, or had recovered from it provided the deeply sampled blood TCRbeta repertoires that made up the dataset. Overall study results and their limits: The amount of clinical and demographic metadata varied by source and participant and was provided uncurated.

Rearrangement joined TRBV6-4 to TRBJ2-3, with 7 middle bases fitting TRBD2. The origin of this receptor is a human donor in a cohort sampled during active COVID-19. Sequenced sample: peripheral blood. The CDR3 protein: CASSVQGGRDTQYF. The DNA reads TGTGCCAGCAGTGTGCAGGGAGGGAGAGATACGCAGTATTTT.